The rows below give T cell receptor beta chains drawn from one sample of a study of blood T cell repertoires in COVID-19. Clones were read by immunoSEQ multiplex PCR, and TCRdb kept only the in-frame ones, dropping some. The data hold 100,000 to 150,000 clones, with around four fifths observed a single time. The sequenced sample was peripheral blood. The receptors were sampled from a man older than 75 with active or convalescent COVID-19. Each CDR3 is given with its conserved first and last residue.

V gene,J gene,CDR3 protein
TRBV6-5,TRBJ2-5,CASRQSGGWETQYF
TRBV7-2,TRBJ1-1,CASSLDVSGVNTEAFF
TRBV5-1,TRBJ2-7,CASSLEAGLLIEQYF
TRBV7-2,TRBJ2-5,CASSSQIAPRGKETQYF
TRBV12-3/TRBV12-4,TRBJ2-1,CASTPGAEEQFF
TRBV29-1,TRBJ1-2,CSVAGTGSNYGYTF
TRBV20-1,TRBJ2-3,CSASFRGIDTQYF
TRBV14,TRBJ1-2,CASSQAGVHGYTF
TRBV5-1,TRBJ1-1,CASSLGRGGPEAFF
TRBV4-3,TRBJ1-1,CASSRLAGSTEAFF
TRBV7-2,TRBJ1-6,CASSLEAGNSPLHF
TRBV4-1,TRBJ1-5,CASSQDRGNQPQHF
TRBV5-4,TRBJ2-3,CASSLAGGGTDTQYF
TRBV15,TRBJ2-2,CATAEKGGGVGTGELFF
TRBV7-2,TRBJ2-1,CASSLASGSGGPWYNEQFF
TRBV5-6,TRBJ1-1,CASSLYRGTEAFF
TRBV6-2/TRBV6-3,TRBJ2-3,CASSYGGGGDTQYF
TRBV6-2/TRBV6-3,TRBJ1-2,CASSNPTDYGYTF
TRBV5-1,TRBJ2-3,CASSGQPSGATDTQYF
TRBV12-3/TRBV12-4,TRBJ1-6,CASSLVEDSPLHF
TRBV2,TRBJ1-5,CATSDRGSQPQHF
TRBV5-1,TRBJ2-7,CASSIDSSYEQYF
TRBV4-1,TRBJ1-5,CASSQRTGDLSNQPQHF
TRBV2,TRBJ1-2,CASSDWDREDGYTF
TRBV2,TRBJ1-2,CASSEDRGVYGYTF
TRBV19,TRBJ1-5,CASNIQGADQPQHF
TRBV3-1/TRBV3-2,TRBJ2-7,CASSQRREGTYEQYF
TRBV5-1,TRBJ2-5,CASSSQGAEETQYF
TRBV6-6,TRBJ2-2,CASSSRQGAFGELFF
TRBV24-1,TRBJ2-5,CATSLRGSETQYF
TRBV21-1,TRBJ2-7,CASSAQGPEDEQYF
TRBV7-6,TRBJ2-3,CASSLEYPAGGPHTQYF
TRBV19,TRBJ2-5,CASSIDERGQETQYF
TRBV2,TRBJ2-3,CASREGRGTDTQYF
TRBV7-2,TRBJ2-4,CASNNRDRVELKNIQYF
TRBV15,TRBJ1-5,CATSSRTGASNQPQHF
TRBV28,TRBJ2-7,CASSSPQGSTSTYEQYF
TRBV7-3,TRBJ1-1,CASSLYRVANTEAFF
TRBV7-9,TRBJ2-3,CASSLPLAGLPSTDTQYF
TRBV19,TRBJ2-6,CASSILGRPSGANVLTF
TRBV27,TRBJ1-5,CASSRTGPVDQPQHF
TRBV7-3,TRBJ2-4,CASSLGTTKNIQYF
TRBV4-1,TRBJ1-2,CASSQDGQNYGYTF